The rows below give T cell receptor beta chains drawn from one sample of a study of T-cell reconstitution after alpha-beta-depleted transplantation in children. MiXCR, run by TCRdb on the PCR reads, gives a single entry per CDR3 protein. The table records fewer than 350,000 distinct CDR3 sequences, around 10% of them present only once. The starting material was PBMCs, obtained before TCRalphabeta/CD19-depleted stem cell transplant. Receptors were obtained from a boy younger than two with acute myeloid leukemia, due to receive a stem cell transplant. Both conserved end residues are part of each CDR3. D genes are given only for firm matches. Rows give clone size only sometimes, using once, few, many, or a class for an expanded clone.

CDR3aa: CASSGPGSYEQYF; CDR3nt: TGTGCCAGCTCGGGCCCAGGGTCCTACGAGCAGTACTTC; abundance: few; j_gene: TRBJ2-7; d_gene: .; v_gene: TRBV18
CDR3aa: CAISPSSGEIYNEQFF; CDR3nt: TGTGCCATCAGTCCGTCTAGCGGGGAGATCTACAATGAGCAGTTCTTC; abundance: few; j_gene: TRBJ2-1; d_gene: TRBD2; v_gene: TRBV10-3
CDR3aa: CASSLGLGGQETQYF; CDR3nt: TGCGCCAGCAGCTTGGGGCTAGGAGGCCAAGAGACCCAGTACTTC; abundance: many; j_gene: TRBJ2-5; d_gene: .; v_gene: TRBV5-1
CDR3aa: CASSLATGYPNEQFF; CDR3nt: TGTGCCAGCAGCTTGGCAACGGGGTACCCCAATGAGCAGTTCTTC; abundance: few; j_gene: TRBJ2-1; d_gene: .; v_gene: TRBV5-6
CDR3aa: CASSQVLGELGNEQFF; CDR3nt: TGTGCCAGCAGCCAAGTTTTGGGGGAGCTTGGGAATGAGCAGTTCTTC; abundance: .; j_gene: TRBJ2-1; d_gene: .; v_gene: TRBV4-2
CDR3aa: CAISDHTGTVTEAFF; CDR3nt: TGTGCCATCAGTGACCACACCGGGACCGTCACTGAAGCTTTCTTT; abundance: .; j_gene: TRBJ1-1; d_gene: .; v_gene: TRBV10-3
CDR3aa: CASSFWTPSYEQYF; CDR3nt: TGTGCCAGCAGTTTCTGGACACCCTCCTACGAGCAGTACTTC; abundance: few; j_gene: TRBJ2-7; d_gene: .; v_gene: TRBV12-3/TRBV12-4
CDR3aa: CASSPRGNTGELFF; CDR3nt: TGTGCCAGCTCACCCCGGGGGAACACCGGGGAGCTGTTTTTT; abundance: many; j_gene: TRBJ2-2; d_gene: .; v_gene: TRBV18
CDR3aa: CASSLGGFRNYGYTF; CDR3nt: TGTGCCAGCAGCTTAGGGGGATTCCGCAACTATGGCTACACCTTC; abundance: .; j_gene: TRBJ1-2; d_gene: .; v_gene: TRBV7-2
CDR3aa: CASSQRTSGSGETQYF; CDR3nt: TGTGCCAGCAGTCAGAGGACTAGCGGGAGTGGAGAGACCCAGTACTTC; abundance: once; j_gene: TRBJ2-5; d_gene: TRBD2; v_gene: TRBV7-2
CDR3aa: CASSVKETQYF; CDR3nt: TGTGCCAGCAGCGTAAAAGAGACCCAGTACTTC; abundance: many; j_gene: TRBJ2-5; d_gene: .; v_gene: TRBV28
CDR3aa: CASSYSPLSRLPYEQYF; CDR3nt: TGTGCCAGCAGTTACTCGCCTCTTTCCCGTTTACCCTACGAGCAGTACTTC; abundance: many; j_gene: TRBJ2-7; d_gene: .; v_gene: TRBV6-5
CDR3aa: CASSIGSAEAFF; CDR3nt: TGTGCCAGTAGTATAGGAAGTGCTGAAGCTTTCTTT; abundance: many; j_gene: TRBJ1-1; d_gene: .; v_gene: TRBV19
CDR3aa: CASSRQIQHQPQHF; CDR3nt: TGTGCCAGCAGTAGACAGATCCAACATCAGCCCCAGCATTTT; abundance: few; j_gene: TRBJ1-5; d_gene: .; v_gene: TRBV28
CDR3aa: CASSLQGPTEAFF; CDR3nt: TGTGCCAGCAGCCTTCAGGGGCCGACTGAAGCTTTCTTT; abundance: few; j_gene: TRBJ1-1; d_gene: .; v_gene: TRBV3-1
CDR3aa: CASRLGSQETQYF; CDR3nt: TGTGCCAGCAGGTTGGGTTCCCAAGAGACCCAGTACTTC; abundance: many; j_gene: TRBJ2-5; d_gene: .; v_gene: TRBV6-5
CDR3aa: CATSEGDTWEANYGYTF; CDR3nt: TGTGCCACCAGTGAGGGCGATACCTGGGAGGCTAACTATGGCTACACCTTC; abundance: many; j_gene: TRBJ1-2; d_gene: .; v_gene: TRBV24-1
CDR3aa: CSASEGIEAFF; CDR3nt: TGCAGTGCTAGTGAAGGTATTGAAGCTTTCTTT; abundance: many; j_gene: TRBJ1-1; d_gene: .; v_gene: TRBV20-1
CDR3aa: CASSQDSMYEQYF; CDR3nt: TGCGCCAGCAGCCAAGATAGCATGTACGAGCAGTACTTC; abundance: many; j_gene: TRBJ2-7; d_gene: .; v_gene: TRBV4-3
CDR3aa: CASKEDRGRADTQYF; CDR3nt: TGTGCCAGCAAAGAGGACAGGGGGCGCGCAGATACGCAGTATTTT; abundance: .; j_gene: TRBJ2-3; d_gene: TRBD1; v_gene: TRBV11-1
CDR3aa: CASRTGAQETQYF; CDR3nt: TGTGCCAGTCGGACAGGAGCGCAAGAGACCCAGTACTTC; abundance: many; j_gene: TRBJ2-5; d_gene: TRBD1; v_gene: TRBV19
CDR3aa: CASSPGQGMNTEAFF; CDR3nt: TGTGCCAGCAGTCCGGGACAGGGCATGAACACTGAAGCTTTCTTT; abundance: many; j_gene: TRBJ1-1; d_gene: TRBD1; v_gene: TRBV6-5
CDR3aa: CAISESITGGETQYF; CDR3nt: TGTGCCATCAGTGAGTCGATTACAGGGGGGGAGACCCAGTACTTC; abundance: many; j_gene: TRBJ2-5; d_gene: TRBD1; v_gene: TRBV10-3
CDR3aa: CSALRLASNEQFF; CDR3nt: TGCAGTGCTCTCAGACTAGCGAGCAATGAGCAGTTCTTC; abundance: .; j_gene: TRBJ2-1; d_gene: TRBD2; v_gene: TRBV20-1
CDR3aa: CSAPLSSGGLYNEQFF; CDR3nt: TGCAGTGCTCCCCTATCTTCGGGCGGCCTCTACAATGAGCAGTTCTTC; abundance: many; j_gene: TRBJ2-1; d_gene: .; v_gene: TRBV20-1
CDR3aa: CARNRGPLNTEAFF; CDR3nt: TGTGCCAGGAACAGGGGACCCTTGAACACTGAAGCTTTCTTT; abundance: few; j_gene: TRBJ1-1; d_gene: TRBD1; v_gene: TRBV5-8
CDR3aa: CSARELRGNNSPLHF; CDR3nt: TGCAGTGCTAGAGAGCTACGAGGGAATAATTCACCCCTCCACTTT; abundance: many; j_gene: TRBJ1-6; d_gene: .; v_gene: TRBV20-1
CDR3aa: CASSEGRGNTEAFF; CDR3nt: TGTGCCAGCAGTGAAGGGAGAGGAAACACTGAAGCTTTCTTT; abundance: many; j_gene: TRBJ1-1; d_gene: .; v_gene: TRBV6-1
CDR3aa: CASSLWLWNEQFF; CDR3nt: TGTGCCAGCAGTTTATGGCTGTGGAATGAGCAGTTCTTC; abundance: .; j_gene: TRBJ2-1; d_gene: .; v_gene: TRBV28
CDR3aa: CAIRGQGWGEQFF; CDR3nt: TGTGCCATCAGGGGACAGGGGTGGGGAGAGCAGTTCTTC; abundance: many; j_gene: TRBJ2-1; d_gene: TRBD1; v_gene: TRBV10-3
CDR3aa: CASSLVMEGTEAFF; CDR3nt: TGCGCCAGCAGCTTGGTTATGGAAGGGACTGAAGCTTTCTTT; abundance: .; j_gene: TRBJ1-1; d_gene: .; v_gene: TRBV5-1
CDR3aa: CSVEQGGYNEQFF; CDR3nt: TGCAGCGTTGAACAGGGAGGGTACAATGAGCAGTTCTTC; abundance: many; j_gene: TRBJ2-1; d_gene: TRBD2; v_gene: TRBV29-1
CDR3aa: CASSQSRGRRQKLFF; CDR3nt: TGCGCCAGCAGCCAAAGCAGGGGGCGCCGACAAAAACTGTTTTTT; abundance: few; j_gene: TRBJ1-4; d_gene: TRBD1; v_gene: TRBV4-1
CDR3aa: CASSLGQSRLETQYF; CDR3nt: TGTGCCAGCAGCTTAGGCCAGTCGCGGCTTGAGACCCAGTACTTC; abundance: many; j_gene: TRBJ2-5; d_gene: .; v_gene: TRBV7-6
CDR3aa: CASSYRDSALGELFF; CDR3nt: TGTGCCAGCAGCTACCGGGACAGTGCCTTGGGGGAGCTGTTTTTT; abundance: .; j_gene: TRBJ2-2; d_gene: TRBD1; v_gene: TRBV7-8
CDR3aa: CASSRQGGLTTNEKLFF; CDR3nt: TGTGCCAGCTCGCGACAGGGTGGCTTGACAACTAATGAAAAACTGTTTTTT; abundance: many; j_gene: TRBJ1-4; d_gene: TRBD1; v_gene: TRBV18
CDR3aa: CSAQGRTGLSRPSGNTIYF; CDR3nt: TGCAGTGCCCAGGGTCGGACAGGGCTATCCCGGCCTTCTGGAAACACCATATATTTT; abundance: many; j_gene: TRBJ1-3; d_gene: TRBD1; v_gene: TRBV20-1
CDR3aa: CASSLGSLAGRTDTQYF; CDR3nt: TGCGCCAGCAGCCTAGGGTCCCTAGCGGGCCGCACAGATACGCAGTATTTT; abundance: many; j_gene: TRBJ2-3; d_gene: TRBD2; v_gene: TRBV4-3
CDR3aa: CSADRGANHEQYF; CDR3nt: TGCAGTGCTGATAGGGGGGCTAACCACGAGCAGTACTTC; abundance: many; j_gene: TRBJ2-7; d_gene: .; v_gene: TRBV20-1
CDR3aa: CATSDQGGEFF; CDR3nt: TGTGCCACCAGTGACCAGGGGGGGGAGTTCTTC; abundance: few; j_gene: TRBJ2-1; d_gene: .; v_gene: TRBV24-1
CDR3aa: CATSDPLGQGGETQYF; CDR3nt: TGTGCCACCAGTGACCCCCTCGGACAGGGTGGAGAGACCCAGTACTTC; abundance: many; j_gene: TRBJ2-5; d_gene: TRBD1; v_gene: TRBV24-1
CDR3aa: CASSQRGTGVGAFF; CDR3nt: TGTGCCAGCAGCCAGCGAGGGACTGGGGTTGGAGCTTTCTTT; abundance: few; j_gene: TRBJ1-1; d_gene: .; v_gene: TRBV14
CDR3aa: CASSPFGAGVYEQYF; CDR3nt: TGTGCCAGCAGCCCCTTCGGAGCGGGAGTGTACGAGCAGTACTTC; abundance: many; j_gene: TRBJ2-7; d_gene: TRBD2; v_gene: TRBV11-2
CDR3aa: CASSLDWAAGREQFF; CDR3nt: TGTGCCAGCAGCTTAGATTGGGCCGCCGGTCGTGAGCAGTTCTTC; abundance: .; j_gene: TRBJ2-1; d_gene: .; v_gene: TRBV7-2
CDR3aa: CATWDREDEQFF; CDR3nt: TGTGCCACTTGGGACAGGGAGGATGAGCAGTTCTTC; abundance: few; j_gene: TRBJ2-1; d_gene: TRBD1; v_gene: TRBV19
CDR3aa: CASTATLRAGNTEAFF; CDR3nt: TGTGCCAGCACCGCGACCCTCCGTGCAGGGAACACTGAAGCTTTCTTT; abundance: many; j_gene: TRBJ1-1; d_gene: .; v_gene: TRBV4-2
CDR3aa: CANNATNEKLFF; CDR3nt: TGTGCCAACAACGCAACTAATGAAAAACTGTTTTTT; abundance: few; j_gene: TRBJ1-4; d_gene: .; v_gene: TRBV7-3
CDR3aa: CASSLRGAQGGANVLTF; CDR3nt: TGTGCCAGCAGTTTAAGGGGGGCCCAAGGCGGGGCCAACGTCCTGACTTTC; abundance: .; j_gene: TRBJ2-6; d_gene: .; v_gene: TRBV12-3/TRBV12-4
CDR3aa: CASGLTSYEQYF; CDR3nt: TGTGCTAGTGGTTTGACTAGCTACGAGCAGTACTTC; abundance: many; j_gene: TRBJ2-7; d_gene: .; v_gene: TRBV12-5
CDR3aa: CASSLPLGGTSGFQETQYF; CDR3nt: TGTGCCAGCAGCTTACCCCTCGGCGGGACTAGCGGGTTTCAAGAGACCCAGTACTTC; abundance: .; j_gene: TRBJ2-5; d_gene: TRBD2; v_gene: TRBV11-2
CDR3aa: CAIKALGGEPGNTGELFF; CDR3nt: TGTGCCATCAAGGCCCTGGGGGGGGAGCCGGGGAACACCGGGGAGCTGTTTTTT; abundance: many; j_gene: TRBJ2-2; d_gene: TRBD2; v_gene: TRBV10-3
CDR3aa: CSAKPRPTDSRYGYTF; CDR3nt: TGCAGTGCTAAACCCCGTCCCACGGATTCACGTTATGGCTACACCTTC; abundance: .; j_gene: TRBJ1-2; d_gene: .; v_gene: TRBV20-1
CDR3aa: CASSFAGALYEQYF; CDR3nt: TGTGCCAGCAGTTTCGCCGGGGCCCTCTACGAGCAGTACTTC; abundance: many; j_gene: TRBJ2-7; d_gene: .; v_gene: TRBV28
CDR3aa: CASSLTRLVDTQYF; CDR3nt: TGTGCCAGCAGCTTAACGAGGCTAGTTGATACGCAGTATTTT; abundance: many; j_gene: TRBJ2-3; d_gene: .; v_gene: TRBV7-3
CDR3aa: CASSRAQGRRTEAFF; CDR3nt: TGCGCCAGCAGCCGGGCGCAGGGAAGACGGACTGAAGCTTTCTTT; abundance: many; j_gene: TRBJ1-1; d_gene: .; v_gene: TRBV5-1
CDR3aa: CASSQDKGSSGANVLTF; CDR3nt: TGTGCCAGCAGCCAAGATAAAGGAAGCTCTGGGGCCAACGTCCTGACTTTC; abundance: few; j_gene: TRBJ2-6; d_gene: .; v_gene: TRBV4-2
CDR3aa: CASSEYFYAAGNTDTQYF; CDR3nt: TGTGCCAGCAGTGAATATTTTTACGCGGCAGGGAACACAGATACGCAGTATTTT; abundance: many; j_gene: TRBJ2-3; d_gene: .; v_gene: TRBV25-1
CDR3aa: CASSFRGVGYTF; CDR3nt: TGTGCCAGCAGCTTTCGGGGCGTGGGCTACACCTTC; abundance: many; j_gene: TRBJ1-2; d_gene: .; v_gene: TRBV7-9
CDR3aa: CASSHRGRDTQYF; CDR3nt: TGTGCCAGCAGCCATAGGGGGCGAGATACGCAGTATTTT; abundance: .; j_gene: TRBJ2-3; d_gene: TRBD1; v_gene: TRBV7-9
CDR3aa: CASSLSQGAEGYTF; CDR3nt: TGTGCCAGCAGCCTCTCACAGGGGGCAGAGGGCTACACCTTC; abundance: many; j_gene: TRBJ1-2; d_gene: TRBD1; v_gene: TRBV11-2